This T cell receptor (beta chain) was sequenced in a study of siplizumab effects on memory and regulatory T cells. Findings and limits, study-wide: For mappable alloreactive CD4+ clones, the mean Treg-derived fraction was around 69% with siplizumab and roughly 26% in controls.

Remarks on this clone: Its target is unknown.

TCRdb's copy holds only in-frame clones and misses some; the assay was immunoSEQ multiplex PCR. The repertoire consists of tens of thousands of clones, with just over 95% occurring once and the leading ten covering 0.095%. The germline V and J ends were trimmed by 3 bases and 3 bases, with 15 bases remaining between them. This CDR3 comprises 15 residues. Looked up from germline, CDR1 is KGHSH and CDR2 is LQKENI. The clonotype was recovered from a human donor in good health. The sequencing input was naive CD8+ T cells sorted from blood. This sequence joins TRBV18 and TRBJ2-7; maybe TRBD2 (5 bases). CDR3 amino acids: CASSPLQRVDYEQYF. CDR3 DNA sequence: TGTGCCAGCTCACCCCTCCAGAGGGTTGACTACGAGCAGTACTTC.